The clone carrying this T cell receptor beta chain was picked up a small number of times. The CDR3 spans 19 residues. The V gene lost 0 bases and the J gene lost 0 bases, with 15 bases spanning the gap. The V gene's germline CDR1 is MNHEY and CDR2 SVGEGT. TCRdb's table, derived via immunoSEQ multiplex PCR, lists solely in-frame clones and lacks some. The repertoire holds 180,000 or so clones, with 87% as singletons. This sample is drawn from a study of blood T cell repertoires in COVID-19. Study information: COVID-19 samples collected from the United States, Italy and Spain covered acute and convalescent phases. From T cells, B-cell-depleted T cells, or PBMCs came the material, which was cDNA or gDNA.

Sequencing input: peripheral blood. This TCR was recovered from a man in his forties with active or convalescent COVID-19. The chain joins TRBV6-2 or TRBV6-3 to TRBJ2-6; D is possibly TRBD2 (5 bases). The DNA of the CDR3 is TGTGCCAGCAGTTACTCGACGGGGTATAGAAGCTCTGGGGCCAACGTCCTGACTTTC. It encodes CASSYSTGYRSSGANVLTF.